This T cell receptor beta chain was recorded in a study of T cell changes during pregnancy in multiple sclerosis (dated by TCRdb to the late 2010s). Turning to the overall study: In women with multiple sclerosis, the researchers looked at how the T cell repertoire shifted as pregnancy progressed.

Relative to germline, V is missing 0 bases and J is missing 5 bases, with 6 bases of the junction outside any gene match. The cysteine opens and the phenylalanine closes a CDR3 of 17 amino acids. Only the CDR3 portion is preserved as DNA: 51 bases, with reading frame beginning at the first base. Based on the germline V gene, the CDR1 and CDR2 sequences are KGHSH and LQKENI. In the case of this clone: Its binding antigen is unknown. Base quality data are lacking; no much larger clone is found one base away.

Library construction relied on the immunoSEQ multiplex PCR assay. TCRdb took over this immuneACCESS table, retaining in-frame rearrangements with V and J assigned. Such tables are incomplete; in checked studies, under half of the missing clones stem from an unresolved V gene, and the remainder is unexplained. In this sample the table shows over 70,000 clones, 85% to 95% of which occur a single time. Of the sample, 2.5% to 3% is held by the ten largest clones. The TCR comes from a female donor in good health, enrolled as a control in a pregnancy study. This receptor chain uses TRBV18 and TRBJ2-1, with 11 bases in between that match TRBD2. This sample comprised peripheral blood, obtained in the third trimester of pregnancy. DNA sequence: TGTGCCAGCTCACCACCGAGGGGACTAGCGGAGAACAATGAGCAGTTCTTC. This yields the protein CASSPPRGLAENNEQFF.